This T cell receptor beta chain appears in the sequencing data of a study of chemoradiotherapy in HPV16-positive cancers (dated by TCRdb to between 2021 and 2024). Regarding the complete study: Using functional T-cell assays on cells from two HPV16-positive patients, the researchers defined candidate HPV-specific T-cell clones and common TCR motifs. The candidate HPV-specific TCRs and motifs were then tracked in TCR repertoires from some 86 patients with HPV-related cancers. The study set out to ask whether T-cell immunity against the HPV oncoproteins E6 and E7 changes over the course of chemoradiotherapy and whether that immunity affects survival.

General conclusions and limits of the study: In HPV16-positive patients, expansion of HPV-responsive T cells during chemoradiotherapy was found to be associated with improved recurrence-free survival. The functional definition of HPV-specific T cells came from only a couple of HPV16-positive patients, and the survival association was reported for HPV16-positive patients. Expansion of candidate HPV-specific clones and E7-related TCR motifs was observed in the tumor microenvironment during treatment, whereas no such expansion was observed for non-HPV-specific T cells.

Repertoires were sampled repeatedly over the course of chemoradiotherapy so that clonal expansion in the tumor microenvironment could be followed. A word on this clone: This receptor's antigen is unknown. It has no much larger one-base neighbor in the sample; base qualities were not kept.

Reading the germline V gene gives CDR1 SGHDT and CDR2 YYEEEE. V is reduced by 5 bases and J by 7 bases, leaving a spacing of 15 bases between them. The CDR3, from cysteine to phenylalanine, totals 13 residues. Solely the CDR3 DNA is kept, with 39 bases framed from the first base. Library preparation used the immunoSEQ multiplex PCR assay. TCRdb obtained this table from immuneACCESS and retained in-frame rearrangements with V and J assigned. These tables miss some clones; where compared with another copy, unresolved V genes account for less than half of the shortfall, and the remainder is unexplained. For this sample the table gives tens of thousands of clones, of which roughly nine tenths were detected only once. The ten largest clonotypes hold approximately 3% of the sample.

The input for sequencing was blood, taken from a patient who underwent chemoradiotherapy. The sequence is built from TRBV5-6 and TRBJ1-2; the D gene is possibly TRBD1, with 6 bases matching. The TCR sequence derives from a human donor with HPV-associated anogenital cancer. The DNA sequence reads TGTGCCAGCAGTTCCGACAGGTCTTCTGGCTACACCTTC. The translation is CASSSDRSSGYTF.